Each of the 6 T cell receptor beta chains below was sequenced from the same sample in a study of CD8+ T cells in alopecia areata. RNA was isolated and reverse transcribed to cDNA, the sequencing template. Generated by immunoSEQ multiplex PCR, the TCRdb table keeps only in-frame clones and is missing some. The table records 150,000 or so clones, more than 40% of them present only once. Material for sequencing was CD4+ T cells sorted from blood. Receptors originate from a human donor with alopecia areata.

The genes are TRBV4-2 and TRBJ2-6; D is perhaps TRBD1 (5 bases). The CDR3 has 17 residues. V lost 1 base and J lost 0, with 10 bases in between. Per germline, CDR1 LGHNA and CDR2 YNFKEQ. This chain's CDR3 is CASSQGRGVSGANVLTF. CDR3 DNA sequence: TGTGCCAGCAGCCAAGGAAGGGGTGTCTCTGGGGCCAACGTCCTGACTTTC.

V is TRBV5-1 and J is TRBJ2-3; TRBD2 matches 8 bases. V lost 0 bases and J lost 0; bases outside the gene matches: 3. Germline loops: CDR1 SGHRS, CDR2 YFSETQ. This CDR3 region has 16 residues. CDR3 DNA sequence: TGCGCCAGCAGCTTGGACCAGCGGGGGAGCACAGATACGCAGTATTTT. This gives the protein CASSLDQRGSTDTQYF.

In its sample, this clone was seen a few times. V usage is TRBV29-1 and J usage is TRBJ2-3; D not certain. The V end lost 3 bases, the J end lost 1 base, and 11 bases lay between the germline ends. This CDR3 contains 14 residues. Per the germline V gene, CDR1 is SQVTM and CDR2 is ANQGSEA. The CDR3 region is CSVDKGTGTDTQYF. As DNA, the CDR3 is TGCAGCGTTGATAAGGGTACCGGCACAGATACGCAGTATTTT.

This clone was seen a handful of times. This CDR3 is CASSKHGTDSITGELFF. CDR3 nucleotides: TGTGCCAGTAGTAAACATGGGACAGACTCCATCACCGGGGAGCTGTTTTTT. The chain links TRBV19 to TRBJ2-2, with 7 bases fitting TRBD1. CDR1 and CDR2 from the germline V gene are LNHDA and SQIVND (reference sequence). Trimming removed 4 bases from V and 4 bases from J; junction bases left unmatched: 12. This CDR3 region has 17 residues.

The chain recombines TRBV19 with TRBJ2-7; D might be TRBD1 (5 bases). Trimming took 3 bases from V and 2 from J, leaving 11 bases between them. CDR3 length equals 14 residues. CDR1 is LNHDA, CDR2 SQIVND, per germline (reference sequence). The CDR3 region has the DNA TGTGCCAGTAGTATCGAACCAGGGCCCTACGAGCAGTACTTC. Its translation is CASSIEPGPYEQYF. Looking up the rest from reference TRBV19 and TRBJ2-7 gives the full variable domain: DGGITQSPKYLFRKEGQNVTLSCEQNLNHDAMYWYRQDPGQGLRLIYYSQIVNDFQKGDIAEGYSVSREKKESFPLTVTSAQKNPTAFYLCASSIEPGPYEQYFGPGTRLTVT.

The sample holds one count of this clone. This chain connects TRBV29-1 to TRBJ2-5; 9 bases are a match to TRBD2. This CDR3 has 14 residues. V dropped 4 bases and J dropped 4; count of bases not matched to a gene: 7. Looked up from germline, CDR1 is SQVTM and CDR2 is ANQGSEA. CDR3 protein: CSVVVSGRSETQYF. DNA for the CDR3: TGCAGCGTTGTGGTTAGCGGGAGATCAGAGACCCAGTACTTC.